Sequencing of this T cell receptor beta chain was carried out in a study of blood T cell repertoires in COVID-19. About the study: Italy, Spain and the United States were the sources of the convalescent and acute COVID-19 samples.

The table lists this clone with a few counts. The protocol was immunoSEQ multiplex PCR, while the TCRdb copy is restricted to in-frame clones and leaves out a portion. Among roughly 250,000 clones listed, about nine tenths were seen once. The CDR3 is 17 residues long. The V gene lost 2 bases and the J gene lost 0 bases, with 14 bases spanning the gap. CDR1 and CDR2 from the germline V gene are SEHNR and FQNEAQ (reference sequence). The sequence was collected from a woman aged 25-40 years with acute COVID-19. Source material: PBMCs or T cells enriched from blood (not recorded which). The rearrangement links TRBV7-9 to TRBJ1-3; maybe TRBD1 (5 bases). CDR3 sequence (DNA): TGTGCCAGCAGCTTAAGCGGCCGCGGGGGCTCTGGAAACACCATATATTTT. It encodes CASSLSGRGGSGNTIYF.